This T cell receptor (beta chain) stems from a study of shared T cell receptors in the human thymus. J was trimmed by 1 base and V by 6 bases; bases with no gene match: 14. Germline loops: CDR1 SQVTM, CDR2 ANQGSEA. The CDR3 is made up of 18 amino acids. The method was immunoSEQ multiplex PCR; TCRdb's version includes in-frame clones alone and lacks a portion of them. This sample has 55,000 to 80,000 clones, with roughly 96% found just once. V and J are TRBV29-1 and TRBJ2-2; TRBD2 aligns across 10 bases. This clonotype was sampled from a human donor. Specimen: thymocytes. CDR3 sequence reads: CSVGGLVAGGRNTGELFF. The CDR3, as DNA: TGCAGCGTCGGTGGTTTGGTAGCGGGGGGCCGGAACACCGGGGAGCTGTTTTTT.